The T cell receptor beta chain under discussion was sequenced for a study of CD8 T cells in Susac syndrome. cDNA came from around 0.5 to 1 ug RNA primed by random hexamers. TCRdb re-analysed the immunoSEQ multiplex PCR reads in MiXCR, keeping a single row per CDR3 protein. The sample lists 110,000 or so distinct CDR3 sequences; less than 97% were seen once. Notes on this clonotype: Relative to the germline gene, one junction end is altered; a read error may explain this.

The CDR3 is made up of 14 amino acids. Germline assignment: CDR1 SGHRS and CDR2 YFSETQ. In blood CD8+ and CD4+ T cells, TCR beta underwent sequencing. The source of this sequence is a human donor in good health. Sequences were obtained from CD4+ T cells from PBMCs. The gene calls are TRBV5-1 and TRBJ1-1; 8 positions match TRBD1. CDR3 coding DNA: TGTGCCAGCAGCTTACAGGGGGGAAACACTGAAGCTTTCTTT. Residues: CASSLQGGNTEAFF.